This T cell receptor beta chain is from a study of cytomegalovirus exposure and HLA in healthy donors. As regards this clone: What it binds is unknown.

60 Vbeta and 13 Jbeta primers were used in PCR. This table comes from immunoSEQ multiplex PCR, and its TCRdb copy is limited to in-frame clones, with some not included. The sample lists around 170,000 clones; more than 75% were seen once. Germline CDR1 is LGHNA and CDR2 is YNFKEQ. CDR3 length: 15 residues. Losses at the gene ends were 1 base for V and 6 bases for J; bases not matched to a gene: 6. Whole-study results and caveats: Three chains tied to CMV proved CMV antigen-specific in vitro. The authors excluded some V segments, including TRBV6-2 and TRBV6-3, as indistinguishable. DRB1 showed the most TCR associations and HLA-C the fewest in a later analysis, as rates varied by HLA locus. In terms of immune exposure information, only CMV serostatus was available.

This rearrangement joins TRBV4-2 to TRBJ2-3; 8 bases match TRBD2. This TCR was sampled from a woman aged 30 to 39 in good health and CMV-seropositive. The source material was PBMCs. Here the CDR3 reads CASSQVSSGGDTQYF. The CDR3, as DNA: TGTGCCAGCAGCCAAGTTAGCAGCGGGGGTGATACGCAGTATTTT.